This record looks at one T cell receptor beta chain sequence and its context. This may stem from a read error, because a much larger clone lies one nucleotide away. This specimen belongs to a study of breast tumors, draining lymph nodes, adjacent tissues. This CDR3 spans 12 amino acids. V dropped 0 bases and J dropped 9 bases, with 8 bases sitting between them. The germline V gene encodes CDR1 LNHNV and CDR2 YYDKDF (reference sequence). MiXCR, applied by TCRdb to the multiplex PCR reads, yields one record per CDR3 protein. There are around 25,000 distinct CDR3 sequences in the sample; about 24% occur only once, and about 13% lies in the top ten.

The source is a female donor with breast cancer. Some clones in this sample may be carry-over from other donors' samples. The sequencing input was breast tumor tissue. The V call is TRBV15, the J call TRBJ2-5; the D gene is possibly TRBD2 (6 bases). The CDR3 region has the DNA TGTGCCACCAGCAGAGATTGGGAGGCCCAGTACTTC. The encoded protein is CATSRDWEAQYF.